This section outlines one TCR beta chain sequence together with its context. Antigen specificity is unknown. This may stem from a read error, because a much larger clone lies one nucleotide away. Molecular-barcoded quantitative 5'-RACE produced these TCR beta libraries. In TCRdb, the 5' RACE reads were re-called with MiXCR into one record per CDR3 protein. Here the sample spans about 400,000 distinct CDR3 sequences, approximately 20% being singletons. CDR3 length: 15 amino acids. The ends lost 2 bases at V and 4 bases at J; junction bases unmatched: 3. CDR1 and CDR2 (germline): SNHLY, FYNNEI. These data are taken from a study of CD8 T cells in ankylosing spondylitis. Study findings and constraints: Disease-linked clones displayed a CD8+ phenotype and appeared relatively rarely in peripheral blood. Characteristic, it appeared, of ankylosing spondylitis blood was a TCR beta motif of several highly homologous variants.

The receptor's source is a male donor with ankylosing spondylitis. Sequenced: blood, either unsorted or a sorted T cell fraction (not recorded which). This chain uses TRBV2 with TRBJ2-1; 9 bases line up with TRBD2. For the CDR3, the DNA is TGTGCCAGCAGTGAAAACAGCGGGGGGTACAATGAGCAGTTCTTC. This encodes CASSENSGGYNEQFF.